These 6 T cell receptor beta chains originate from one sample sequenced in a study of shared clonotypes between healthy human individuals. Clones were read by immunoSEQ multiplex PCR, and TCRdb kept only the in-frame ones, dropping some. The profile shows 2,100,000 or so clones, approximately 94% of them singletons. The sequenced sample was naive CD4+ T cells sorted from blood. Subset in this sample: CD45RA+ positively selected. The receptors originated from a man aged 18 to 35 in good health.

The genes are TRBV19 and TRBJ2-7, with 12 nucleotides matching TRBD2. Germline V gives CDR1 LNHDA, CDR2 SQIVND (reference sequence). Trimming at V came to 1 base and at J to 0 bases, leaving 13 bases not matched to a gene. The CDR3 runs to 20 residues. CDR3 residues: CASSIALWTSGTRSSYEQYF. The CDR3 nucleotides are TGTGCCAGTAGTATAGCCCTCTGGACTAGCGGGACTAGGAGCTCCTACGAGCAGTACTTC. Filled out from reference TRBV19 and TRBJ2-7, the complete variable domain reads DGGITQSPKYLFRKEGQNVTLSCEQNLNHDAMYWYRQDPGQGLRLIYYSQIVNDFQKGDIAEGYSVSREKKESFPLTVTSAQKNPTAFYLCASSIALWTSGTRSSYEQYFGPGTRLTVT.

The chain carries TRBV10-3 and TRBJ1-1; D is unclear. This CDR3 spans 14 amino acids. V dropped 6 bases and J dropped 5 bases, with 16 bases sitting between them. Germline V gene sequence: CDR1 ENHRY, CDR2 SYGVKD. The CDR3 coding sequence is TGTGCCATCAGCACCCACCTTGGTGGAACTGAAGCTTTCTTT. Protein product: CAISTHLGGTEAFF.

The genes are TRBV7-3 and TRBJ1-1; D is perhaps TRBD1 (6 bases). Germline CDR1 and CDR2: SGHTA and FQGTGA. This CDR3 comprises 13 residues. V lost 5 bases to trimming and J lost 3 bases, with 10 bases between them. For the CDR3, the DNA is TGTGCCAGCAGCACGGACAGTTACACTGAAGCTTTCTTT. This gives the protein CASSTDSYTEAFF.

V gene TRBV7-3 combines with J gene TRBJ1-2; 9 bases are shared with TRBD1. CDR3 length: 16 residues. The V gene end was trimmed by 5 bases and the J gene end by 3 bases; junction bases not matched to a gene: 10. Looked up from germline, CDR1 is SGHTA and CDR2 is FQGTGA. The CDR3 here is CASSAQGADEYYGYTF. The CDR3 nucleotides are TGTGCCAGCAGCGCACAGGGGGCGGATGAGTACTATGGCTACACCTTC. Full variable domain (outside the CDR3, taken from reference TRBV7-3 and TRBJ1-2): GAGVSQTPSNKVTEKGKYVELRCDPISGHTALYWYRQSLGQGPEFLIYFQGTGAADDSGLPNDRFFAVRPEGSVSTLKIQRTERGDSAVYLCASSAQGADEYYGYTFGSGTRLTVV.

DNA of the CDR3: TGTGCCAGCAGCGTAGGGTGGGGGTCCTACGAGCAGTACTTC. Residues: CASSVGWGSYEQYF. The chain carries TRBV9 and TRBJ2-7; perhaps D is TRBD1 or TRBD2 (5 bases each). Germline lookup yields CDR1 SGDLS and CDR2 YYNGEE. The CDR3 is 14 amino acids. V dropped 0 bases and J dropped 1 base, with 8 bases sitting between them.

In the case of this clone: Other DNA sequences in this sample translate to the same CDR3. The chain joins TRBV10-3 to TRBJ1-5; D is perhaps TRBD1 (5 bases). This CDR3 contains 13 residues. The germline gives CDR1 ENHRY, CDR2 SYGVKD. V was shortened by 3 bases and J by 2 bases, with 5 bases between the two germline ends. CDR3 amino acids: CAISEGGNQPQHF. CDR3 sequence (DNA): TGTGCCATCAGTGAAGGGGGCAATCAGCCCCAGCATTTT.